The 12 T cell receptor beta chains presented below share a single source sample, sequenced in a study of T-cell reconstitution after alpha-beta-depleted transplantation in children. A TCRbeta library incorporating unique molecular identifiers was prepared. TCRdb redid the calling of the PCR reads with MiXCR, one entry per CDR3 protein. The data contain over 550,000 distinct CDR3 sequences, about 11% of them singletons. The input for sequencing was PBMCs from the stem cell graft donor, taken from the stem cell graft. The receptors shown here come from a human donor who donated a stem cell graft to a child with acute myeloid leukemia.

This clonotype was picked up a small number of times. V and J are TRBV7-2 and TRBJ1-5; 8 bases match TRBD1. With 6 bases clipped from V and 5 bases from J, the junction kept 6 bases outside the gene matches. Looked up from germline, CDR1 is SGHTA and CDR2 is FQGNSA. There are 14 residues in the CDR3. CDR3 region: CASSYTGGDQPQHF. In nucleotides, the CDR3 is TGTGCCAGCAGTTATACAGGGGGGGATCAGCCCCAGCATTTT. Looking up the rest from reference TRBV7-2 and TRBJ1-5 gives the full variable domain: GAGVSQSPSNKVTEKGKDVELRCDPISGHTALYWYRQSLGQGLEFLIYFQGNSAPDKSGLPSDRFSAERTGGSVSTLTIQRTQQEDSAVYLCASSYTGGDQPQHFGDGTRLSIL.

This clonotype was found a few times. This chain links TRBV27 with TRBJ2-7, with D perhaps matching TRBD1 or TRBD2 (5 bases each). Germline V CDR1 and CDR2: MNHEY, SMNVEV (reference sequence). The V and J ends lost 5 bases and 3 bases respectively, with 17 bases between them. CDR3 size: 15 residues. CDR3 in amino acids: CASSLRDRASYEQYF. CDR3 DNA sequence: TGTGCCAGCAGTCTACGGGACCGCGCCAGCTACGAGCAGTACTTC.

This chain uses TRBV7-2 with TRBJ2-2; 9 bases map to TRBD2. V shed 7 bases and J 4 bases; nucleotides not matched to a gene: 4. CDR3 size: 14 residues. Germline CDR1 reads SGHTA; CDR2 reads FQGNSA. CDR3 sequence: CASTPSGATGELFF. CDR3 nucleotides: TGTGCCAGCACTCCTAGCGGGGCCACCGGGGAGCTGTTTTTT.

This sequence joins TRBV7-8 and TRBJ2-1; D is possibly TRBD1 (6 bases). The CDR3 runs to 16 residues. Germline loops: CDR1 SGHVS, CDR2 FQNEAQ. V was cut by 0 bases and J by 8 bases, with 17 bases left in between. CDR3 nucleotide sequence: TGTGCCAGCAGCTTAGCGAGCACAGGGATTAGAGATGAGCAGTTCTTC. It yields the protein CASSLASTGIRDEQFF.

This clonotype has at least ten counts. The chain joins TRBV2 to TRBJ2-7, with TRBD2 matching 14 bases. Germline CDR1 SNHLY, CDR2 FYNNEI. V lost 6 bases to trimming and J lost 0 bases; unmatched junction nucleotides: 4. The CDR3 is 16 residues long. As DNA, the CDR3 is TGTGCCAGCAGAGGGACTAGCGGGAGAATCTCCTACGAGCAGTACTTC. Its translation: CASRGTSGRISYEQYF.

This clonotype turned up a few times. The chain couples TRBV20-1 to TRBJ2-7; D remains unclear. The V gene lost 0 bases and the J gene lost 4 bases, with 13 bases spanning the gap. CDR3 length equals 14 residues. The germline V gene has CDR1 DFQATT and CDR2 SNEGSKA (reference sequence). The DNA for the CDR3 is TGCAGTGCTAGAGAGGGATTAGGGCTATACGAGCAGTACTTC. It yields the protein CSAREGLGLYEQYF.

This clonotype was detected only a few times. V gene TRBV19 combines with J gene TRBJ2-7; D gene uncertain. The V gene lost 2 bases and the J gene lost 0 bases, with 5 bases spanning the gap. The CDR3 covers 13 residues. In germline, CDR1 is LNHDA, CDR2 SQIVND (reference sequence). In nucleotides, the CDR3 is TGTGCCAGTAGTATACAGGCCTCCTACGAGCAGTACTTC. Translating it yields CASSIQASYEQYF.

Worth noting for this clonotype: One end of the junction does not line up with germline, which may come from a read error. The chain carries TRBV7-2 and TRBJ2-2; 10 nucleotides agree with TRBD2. This CDR3 is built from 15 residues. Germline V gene data show CDR1 as SGHTA and CDR2 as FQGNSA. This CDR3 reads CASRLAGGPSGELFF. The DNA for the CDR3 is TGTGCCAGCAGATTAGCGGGAGGTCCGAGCGGGGAGCTGTTTTTT.

This clonotype was seen repeatedly, ten times or more. The chain joins TRBV28 to TRBJ2-7; 11 nucleotides agree with TRBD2. This CDR3 has 21 amino acids. Per germline, CDR1 MDHEN and CDR2 SYDVKM. With 7 bases clipped from V and 1 base from J, the junction kept 24 bases outside the gene matches. CDR3 in DNA: TGTGCCAGCAAAGTGGCCCTTGGCCTAGCGGGAGGTAATTTAGTATCCTACGAGCAGTACTTC. This sequence encodes CASKVALGLAGGNLVSYEQYF.

Only a few counts were recorded for this clonotype. The chain uses TRBV7-3 and TRBJ2-3; 7 bases agree with TRBD2. The CDR3 spans 15 residues. V shed 4 bases, J shed 9 bases, and the junction held 13 bases outside the gene matches. Germline V gene sequence: CDR1 SGHTA, CDR2 FQGTGA. The CDR3 nucleotides are TGTGCCAGCAGCTCCCCGTCCTCGGGAGGAGGGACGCAGTATTTT. As protein: CASSSPSSGGGTQYF.

This clonotype has more than one count but fewer than ten. This chain connects TRBV3-1 to TRBJ2-5, with D possibly being TRBD1 or TRBD2 (5 bases each). This CDR3 comprises 13 residues. Germline V gives CDR1 LGHDT, CDR2 YNNKEL (reference sequence). V lost 7 bases and J lost 2, with 11 bases in between. CDR3 nucleotide sequence: TGTGCCAGCACGGGGCGAGCTCAAGAGACCCAGTACTTC. Its translation is CASTGRAQETQYF.

Concerning this clonotype itself: With a much larger clone just one base away, this may be a read error. Since the CDR3 does not end with the conserved phenylalanine or tryptophan, this likely comes from a read error. The rearrangement uses TRBV29-1 and TRBJ1-1; D gene ambiguous. Between the trimmed V and J ends, which lost 3 bases and 1 base, there was a span of 15 bases. This CDR3 has 15 residues. Germline loops: CDR1 SQVTM, CDR2 ANQGSEA. Here the CDR3 reads CSVERARASNTEAFC. The CDR3 DNA sequence: TGCAGCGTTGAGAGGGCACGGGCCTCGAACACTGAAGCTTTCTGT.